These 22 T cell receptor beta chains originate from one sample sequenced in a study of vaccination effects on CD4 cells after COVID-19. These receptors lack a known antigen. Sequenced by immunoSEQ multiplex PCR; TCRdb stores in-frame clones only, minus some. The profile shows some 70,000 clones, about 80% of them singletons. Antigen-specific CD4+ T cells expanded by the ViraFEST assay with viral peptide pools were then sequenced. Once cultured for approximately ten days, the cells underwent separation to obtain CD4+ T cells. Participants received two doses of either the BNT162b2 or mRNA-1273 vaccine. The sequences come from CD4+ T cells from PBMCs cultured with HCoV-229E spike peptides, collected after COVID-19 vaccination. The receptor set was obtained from a human donor who received a COVID-19 vaccine.

The chain combines TRBV15 with TRBJ2-3, with D perhaps matching TRBD2 (7 bases). Between the trimmed V and J ends, which lost 0 bases and 2 bases, there was a span of 21 bases. CDR1 is LNHNV and CDR2 is YYDKDF in the germline V gene (reference sequence). The CDR3 is 19 residues long. The CDR3 sequence: CATSRESMSWGGPTDTQYF. In DNA, the CDR3 is TGTGCCACCAGCAGAGAGAGCATGTCGTGGGGGGGCCCCACAGATACGCAGTATTTT.

This chain links TRBV6-5 with TRBJ2-1, with D possibly matching TRBD1 (5 bases). This CDR3 is built from 13 residues. The germline V gene has CDR1 MNHEY and CDR2 SVGAGI. V dropped 2 bases and J dropped 5 bases, with 7 bases sitting between them. In DNA form, the CDR3 reads TGTGCCAGCAGTTACAGGGGTAACAATGAGCAGTTCTTC. As protein: CASSYRGNNEQFF.

The genes are TRBV3-1 (or the pseudogene TRBV3-2) and TRBJ2-5; D is uncertain. The CDR3 totals 14 residues. V lost 4 bases and J 5 bases, leaving 14 bases between the germline ends. Germline values: CDR1 LGHDT, CDR2 YNNKEL (reference sequence). CDR3 loop: CASSPPPVGETQYF. In DNA form, the CDR3 reads TGTGCCAGCAGCCCCCCTCCCGTGGGGGAGACCCAGTACTTC.

This rearrangement joins TRBV5-6 to TRBJ2-3; TRBD1 is a possible D gene (6 bases). The CDR3 extends over 16 amino acids. V was pared by 1 base and J by 2 bases, with 14 bases between. Germline V gene data show CDR1 as SGHDT and CDR2 as YYEEEE. The CDR3 region has the DNA TGTGCCAGCAGCTTGACCAGGGGCCGCAACACAGATACGCAGTATTTT. Residues: CASSLTRGRNTDTQYF.

This clone was counted only a few times. CDR3 loop: CASRAGQGEAFF. The CDR3 bases are TGTGCCAGCAGGGCCGGACAGGGTGAAGCTTTCTTT. The chain joins TRBV6-6 to TRBJ1-1; 8 nucleotides line up with TRBD1. V was pared by 6 bases and J by 7 bases, with 4 bases of the junction left unmatched. The CDR3 has 12 amino acids. Germline-derived CDR1 and CDR2 are MNHNY and SVGAGI (reference sequence).

The CDR3 loop is CATSSPEAYGYTF. CDR3 in DNA: TGTGCCACCAGCAGCCCTGAGGCCTATGGCTACACCTTC. This rearrangement joins TRBV15 to TRBJ1-2; D not certain. Trimming pared 3 bases from V and 4 bases from J, leaving 9 bases between. The CDR3 contains 13 residues. Germline CDR1 LNHNV, CDR2 YYDKDF (reference sequence). Looking up the rest from reference TRBV15 and TRBJ1-2 gives the full variable domain: DAMVIQNPRYQVTQFGKPVTLSCSQTLNHNVMYWYQQKSSQAPKLLFHYYDKDFNNEADTPDNFQSRRPNTSFCFLDIRSPGLGDTAMYLCATSSPEAYGYTFGSGTRLTVV.

CDR3 nucleotide sequence: TGTGCCAGTAGTCAAGGCGGGGAGCTGTTTTTT. Protein: CASSQGGELFF. V and J are TRBV19 and TRBJ2-2; no firm D call. CDR1 and CDR2 (germline): LNHDA, SQIVND (reference sequence). The CDR3 length is 11 residues. Trimming took off 5 bases at V and 7 bases at J, with 5 bases between the two ends.

This clone came up once. V and J are TRBV7-2 and TRBJ2-2, with no clear D. Trimming took 6 bases from V and 6 from J, leaving 17 bases between them. Germline loops: CDR1 SGHTA, CDR2 FQGNSA. CDR3 length: 15 amino acids. CDR3 residues: CASSLTGPPPGELFF. CDR3 nucleotide sequence: TGTGCCAGCAGTCTGACCGGCCCACCGCCCGGGGAGCTGTTTTTT.

This rearrangement joins TRBV6-1 to TRBJ1-5; D gene unclear. The CDR3 length is 16 residues. Germline V gene data show CDR1 as MNHNS and CDR2 as SASEGT. V lost 2 bases, J lost 0 bases, and 11 bases lay in between. CDR3 residues: CASSERRSASNQPQHF. The CDR3 nucleotides read TGTGCCAGCAGTGAACGCAGGTCAGCTAGCAATCAGCCCCAGCATTTT.

The chain combines TRBV7-2 with TRBJ2-7; D uncertain. V shed 1 base and J shed 6 bases, with 7 bases lying between them. Per the germline V gene, CDR1 is SGHTA and CDR2 is FQGNSA. The CDR3 length is 12 residues. The CDR3 loop is CASSLGMGEQYV. As DNA, the CDR3 is TGTGCCAGCAGCTTAGGGATGGGCGAGCAGTACGTC.

Concerning this clone itself: Other DNA sequences in the sample encode the same CDR3. J is TRBJ1-3 and V is TRBV6-5; D may be TRBD1 (5 bases). Germline loops: CDR1 MNHEY, CDR2 SVGAGI. This CDR3 has 15 amino acids. Trimming removed 4 bases at V and 0 bases at J, with 10 bases between. The CDR3 DNA is TGTGCCAGCAGTTCCGGGACGGCCTCTGGAAACACCATATATTTT. Amino acids: CASSSGTASGNTIYF.

The gene calls are TRBV3-1 (or the pseudogene TRBV3-2) and TRBJ1-6, with unresolved D. In germline, CDR1 is LGHDT, CDR2 YNNKEL (reference sequence). The CDR3 loop spans 14 amino acids. V lost 5 bases and J 13 bases, leaving 18 bases between the germline ends. The CDR3 reads CASSESHFGYPLHF. The CDR3 DNA follows: TGTGCCAGCAGCGAGTCCCATTTTGGGTATCCCCTCCACTTT.

This clone was seen only a few times. V usage is TRBV6-5 and J usage is TRBJ1-2; D may be TRBD1 (5 bases). V was pared by 0 bases and J by 4 bases, with 15 bases between. Germline V lookup: CDR1 MNHEY, CDR2 SVGAGI. CDR3 length: 16 residues. The CDR3 nucleotides are TGTGCCAGCAGTTACTCGTTGGCAGGGTCCTCCTATGGCTACACCTTC. Its protein product is CASSYSLAGSSYGYTF.

This chain connects TRBV6-4 to TRBJ1-6, with D unclear. Per the germline V gene, CDR1 is MRHNA and CDR2 is SNTAGT. Trimming removed 4 bases from V and 5 bases from J, with 6 bases in between. The CDR3 is 13 residues long. The CDR3 here is CASSVEHNSPLHF. CDR3 bases: TGTGCCAGCAGTGTCGAACATAATTCACCCCTCCACTTT.

V is TRBV14 and J is TRBJ1-1; TRBD1 matches 9 bases. CDR1 is SGHDN and CDR2 is FVKESK in the germline V gene. The CDR3 is 15 amino acids. Germline trimming cut 1 base from V and 6 bases from J; bases unmatched to any gene: 6. CDR3 sequence reads: CASSQVGQGYSEAFF. The DNA for the CDR3 is TGTGCCAGCAGCCAAGTGGGACAGGGATATTCTGAAGCTTTCTTT.

The J gene is TRBJ2-5, the V gene TRBV7-9; TRBD1 matches at 9 bases. Germline CDR1 is SEHNR and CDR2 is FQNEAQ (reference sequence). The CDR3 has 15 amino acids. Trimming removed 1 base from V and 5 bases from J; junction bases left unmatched: 5. This chain's CDR3 is CASSLVGTGPETQYF. CDR3 nucleotide sequence: TGTGCCAGCAGCTTAGTTGGGACAGGGCCCGAGACCCAGTACTTC.

The gene calls are TRBV7-3 and TRBJ2-5; the D gene is possibly TRBD1 (5 bases). The CDR3 spans 13 residues. V was trimmed by 5 bases and J by 4 bases, leaving 11 bases between them. Germline lookup yields CDR1 SGHTA and CDR2 FQGTGA. The CDR3 loop reads CASSRDSVETQYF. The CDR3 nucleotides are TGTGCCAGCAGCCGAGACAGCGTAGAGACCCAGTACTTC. Full variable domain (remainder filled in from reference TRBV7-3 and TRBJ2-5): GAGVSQTPSNKVTEKGKYVELRCDPISGHTALYWYRQSLGQGPEFLIYFQGTGAADDSGLPNDRFFAVRPEGSVSTLKIQRTERGDSAVYLCASSRDSVETQYFGPGTRLLVL.

This chain connects TRBV12-5 to TRBJ2-7, with unresolved D. CDR3 size: 12 residues. V was pared by 1 base and J by 4 bases, with 5 bases between. CDR1 and CDR2 from the germline V gene are LGHNT and FRNRAP. CDR3 DNA sequence: TGTGCTAGTGGTTTGGACTATTACGAGCAGTACGTC. Its translation is CASGLDYYEQYV.

The chain couples TRBV3-1 (or the pseudogene TRBV3-2) to TRBJ1-2; 11 bases fit TRBD1. CDR3 length equals 15 residues. Germline CDR1 is LGHDT and CDR2 is YNNKEL (reference sequence). Unmatched junction bases numbered 5, after V lost 4 bases and J lost 4 bases. In nucleotides, the CDR3 is TGTGCCAGCAGCCCTCGGACAGGGGGCGTCTATGGCTACACCTTC. Protein product: CASSPRTGGVYGYTF.

The J gene is TRBJ1-1, the V gene TRBV12-3 or TRBV12-4; D not certain. Trimming took 3 bases from V and 1 from J, leaving 6 bases between them. The CDR3 has 13 residues. The CDR3 is CASSFSGNTEAFF. CDR3 bases: TGTGCCAGCAGTTTTTCGGGGAACACTGAAGCTTTCTTT.

The chain joins TRBV7-2 to TRBJ1-6; 7 bases fit TRBD1. Germline V gene lookup returns CDR1 SGHTA and CDR2 FQGNSA. The CDR3 is 16 residues long. Trimming took 5 bases from V and 5 from J; bases not matched to a gene: 9. The CDR3 sequence: CASSPITGANNSPLHF. CDR3 DNA: TGTGCCAGCAGCCCAATTACAGGGGCTAATAATTCACCCCTCCACTTT. Full variable domain (rest looked up from reference TRBV7-2 and TRBJ1-6): GAGVSQSPSNKVTEKGKDVELRCDPISGHTALYWYRQSLGQGLEFLIYFQGNSAPDKSGLPSDRFSAERTGGSVSTLTIQRTQQEDSAVYLCASSPITGANNSPLHFGNGTRLTVT.

V gene TRBV5-3 combines with J gene TRBJ1-3, with 11 nucleotides matching TRBD1. TRBV5-3 is reported as an ORF; its role is uncertain. The length of the CDR3 is 20 residues. With V trimmed by 1 base and J by 1 base, 13 bases remained unmatched. In DNA, the CDR3 is TGTGCCAGAAGCTTGTATACCGGGACAGGGGGGTTGAAGTCTGGAAACACCATATATTTT. Protein sequence: CARSLYTGTGGLKSGNTIYF.